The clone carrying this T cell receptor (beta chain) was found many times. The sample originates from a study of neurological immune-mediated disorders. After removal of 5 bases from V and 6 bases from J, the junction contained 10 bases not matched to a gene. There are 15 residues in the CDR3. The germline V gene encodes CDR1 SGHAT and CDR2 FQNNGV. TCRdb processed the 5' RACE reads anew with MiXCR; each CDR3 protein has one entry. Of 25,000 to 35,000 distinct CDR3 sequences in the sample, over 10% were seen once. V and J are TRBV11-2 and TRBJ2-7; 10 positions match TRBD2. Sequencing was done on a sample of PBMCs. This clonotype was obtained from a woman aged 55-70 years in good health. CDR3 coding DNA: TGTGCCAGCAGCCCGAGCGGGGGGGCCGCGACCGAGCAGTACTTC. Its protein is CASSPSGGAATEQYF.